Detailed here is one T cell receptor (beta chain). Described treatment: preoperative locoregional IRX-2 cytokine immunotherapy. Preoperative locoregional IRX-2 cytokine immunotherapy was tested in the phase Ib source study. CDR3 size: 14 residues. CDR1 is SSHAT, CDR2 FNYEAQ, per germline (reference sequence). Trimming took 8 bases from V and 9 from J, leaving 20 bases between them. The data stem from a study of preoperative IRX-2 immunotherapy in early breast cancer. Clones were sequenced by immunoSEQ multiplex PCR, and TCRdb holds only the in-frame ones, with some missing. The data contain some 35,000 clones, roughly four fifths of them singletons.

The sequence came from a human donor with breast cancer. The sample in question was lymph node tissue, obtained after IRX-2 immunotherapy. The chain uses TRBV7-7 and TRBJ1-5; D ambiguous. CDR3 sequence reads: CASSEVGGRSPQHF. CDR3 nucleotides: TGTGCCAGCTCTGAGGTGGGTGGTCGTTCGCCCCAGCATTTT. Looking up the rest from reference TRBV7-7 and TRBJ1-5 gives the full variable domain: GAGVSQSPRYKVTKRGQDVTLRCDPISSHATLYWYQQALGQGPEFLTYFNYEAQPDKSGLPSDRFSAERPEGSISTLTIQRTEQRDSAMYRCASSEVGGRSPQHFGDGTRLSIL.